The clone carrying this T cell receptor beta chain was seen repeatedly, ten times or more. Antigen: not known. This CDR3 is built from 15 residues. Per the germline V gene, CDR1 is SGHVS and CDR2 is FNYEAQ. V dropped 2 bases and J dropped 4; count of bases not matched to a gene: 4. The data are from a study of neurological immune-mediated disorders. Overall study results and limits: It was HTLV-1-associated myelopathy that showed the most TCR clonal expansion, while multiple sclerosis showed the least, falling below healthy controls. Sharing of CDR3 amino acid sequences among expanded clones across subjects was absent, suggesting private repertoires in all groups.

5'RACE generated cDNA with 10-nucleotide random UMIs. MiXCR, run by TCRdb on the 5' RACE reads, gives a single entry per CDR3 protein. This repertoire shows tens of thousands of distinct CDR3 sequences, 9.5% to 13% found once; its top ten account for 9.6%. Time point of the sample: longitudinal time-point 1 (baseline). Source material: PBMCs. The rearrangement uses TRBV7-6 and TRBJ2-7, with TRBD1 identical over 11 bases. This clonotype was obtained from a man between 25 and 39 years old in good health. The DNA for the CDR3 is TGTGCCAGCAGCTTACAGGACAGGGGGCCGTACGAGCAGTACTTC. It is translated as CASSLQDRGPYEQYF.